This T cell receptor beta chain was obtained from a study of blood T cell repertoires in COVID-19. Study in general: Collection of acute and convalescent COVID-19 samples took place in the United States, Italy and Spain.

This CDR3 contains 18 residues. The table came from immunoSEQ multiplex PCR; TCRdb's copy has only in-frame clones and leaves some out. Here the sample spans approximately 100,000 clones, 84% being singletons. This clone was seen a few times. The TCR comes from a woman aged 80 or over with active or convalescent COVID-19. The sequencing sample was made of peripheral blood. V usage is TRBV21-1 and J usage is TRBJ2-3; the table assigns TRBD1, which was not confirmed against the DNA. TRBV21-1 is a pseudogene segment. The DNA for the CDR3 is TGTGCCAGCAGCCACCGGGACAGGTGGCCCGTCCCTTCCGATACGCAGTATTTT. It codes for CASSHRDRWPVPSDTQYF.